This T cell receptor (beta chain) was sequenced for a study of blood T cell repertoires in COVID-19. Authors' data handling: The assay estimated nucleated cells by amplifying reference gene primers. TCRdb keeps only in-frame clones here, not all; method: immunoSEQ multiplex PCR. V and J calls and clone size are given by that table; D and trimming were obtained from the DNA. The table has about 160,000 clones, about 93% seen once. Germline CDR1 and CDR2: SGHRS and YFSETQ. The CDR3 covers 15 residues. V gave up 2 bases and J gave up 4 bases; unmatched junction bases: 5. The chain links TRBV5-1 to TRBJ1-5; 8 nucleotides agree with TRBD1. The origin of this receptor is a woman in her fifties or sixties with acute or convalescent COVID-19. Sequencing used peripheral blood. The DNA of the CDR3 is TGCGCCAGCAGCTTATCGGACAGGGATAATCAGCCCCAGCATTTT. Translating gives CASSLSDRDNQPQHF.